Included here is one TCR beta chain sequence, with context. Antigen: not known. The data stem from a study of vaccination and CD4 T cells after COVID-19. Overall study: From HCoV-229E, HCoV-OC43, HCoV-NL63 and SARS-CoV-2, overlapping spike peptides were used to stimulate the cells. Each control was exposed to a CEFX pool, an HIV-1 Nef pool, or no peptide at all.

Treatment defined: roughly ten-day PBMC culture with coronavirus spike peptide pools or control peptides (ViraFEST assay). The culture of 2 million to 2.5 million PBMCs per well included roughly 10 IU/ml IL-2 and about 9.8 ug/ml peptide pools. Cultured CD4+ T cell DNA underwent sequencing with the Oncomine TCR Beta short-read assay. Each CDR3 protein gets one entry after TCRdb re-called the PCR reads with MiXCR. The sample carries roughly 15,000 distinct CDR3 sequences, approximately 60% recorded once. The length of the CDR3 is 14 residues. The germline V gene has CDR1 MNHNS and CDR2 SASEGT. Trimming took 6 bases from V and 2 from J, leaving 13 bases between them.

The chain is built from TRBV6-1 and TRBJ1-2; weak D call: TRBD1 (6 bases). Input material: CD4+ T cells from blood, cultured in vitro. The TCR was taken from a human donor who had recovered from COVID-19. The CDR3, as DNA: TGTGCCAGCAGCCCCGGACAGTCCAACTATGGCTACACCTTC. Its translation is CASSPGQSNYGYTF.